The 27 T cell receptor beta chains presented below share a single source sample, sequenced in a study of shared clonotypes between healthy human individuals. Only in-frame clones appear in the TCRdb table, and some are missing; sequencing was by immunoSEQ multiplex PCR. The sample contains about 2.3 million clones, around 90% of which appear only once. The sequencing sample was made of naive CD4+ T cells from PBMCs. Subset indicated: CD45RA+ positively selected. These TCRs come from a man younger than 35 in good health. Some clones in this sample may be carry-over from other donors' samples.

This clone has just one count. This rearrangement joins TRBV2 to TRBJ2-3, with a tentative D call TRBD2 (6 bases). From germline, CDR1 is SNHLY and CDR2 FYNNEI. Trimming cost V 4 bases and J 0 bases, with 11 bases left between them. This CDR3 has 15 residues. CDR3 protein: CASSVLASSTDTQYF. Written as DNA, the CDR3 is TGTGCCAGCAGTGTGCTAGCGAGTAGCACAGATACGCAGTATTTT.

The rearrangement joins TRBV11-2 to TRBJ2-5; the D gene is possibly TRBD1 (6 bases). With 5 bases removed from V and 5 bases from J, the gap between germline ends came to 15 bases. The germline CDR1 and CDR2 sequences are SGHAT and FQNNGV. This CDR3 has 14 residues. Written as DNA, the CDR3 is TGTGCCAGCAGCAATTCAGGGGAGAGGGAGACCCAGTACTTC. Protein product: CASSNSGERETQYF. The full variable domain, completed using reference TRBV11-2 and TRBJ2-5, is EAGVAQSPRYKIIEKRQSVAFWCNPISGHATLYWYQQILGQGPKLLIQFQNNGVVDDSQLPKDRFSAERLKGVDSTLKIQPAKLEDSAVYLCASSNSGERETQYFGPGTRLLVL.

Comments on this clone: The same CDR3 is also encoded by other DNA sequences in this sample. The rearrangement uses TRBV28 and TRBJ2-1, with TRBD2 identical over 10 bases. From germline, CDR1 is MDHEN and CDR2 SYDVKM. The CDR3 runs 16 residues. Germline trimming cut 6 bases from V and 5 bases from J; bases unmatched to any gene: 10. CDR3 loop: CASSPPGLAANNEQFF. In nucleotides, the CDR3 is TGTGCCAGCAGCCCCCCCGGACTAGCGGCCAACAATGAGCAGTTCTTC.

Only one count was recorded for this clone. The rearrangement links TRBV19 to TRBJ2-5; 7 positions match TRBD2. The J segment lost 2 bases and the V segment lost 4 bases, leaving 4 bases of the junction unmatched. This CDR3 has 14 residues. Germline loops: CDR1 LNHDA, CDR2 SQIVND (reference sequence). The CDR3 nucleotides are TGTGCCAGTAGTAGGGGACTACTACAAGAGACCCAGTACTTC. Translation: CASSRGLLQETQYF. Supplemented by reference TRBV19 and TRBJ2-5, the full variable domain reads DGGITQSPKYLFRKEGQNVTLSCEQNLNHDAMYWYRQDPGQGLRLIYYSQIVNDFQKGDIAEGYSVSREKKESFPLTVTSAQKNPTAFYLCASSRGLLQETQYFGPGTRLLVL.

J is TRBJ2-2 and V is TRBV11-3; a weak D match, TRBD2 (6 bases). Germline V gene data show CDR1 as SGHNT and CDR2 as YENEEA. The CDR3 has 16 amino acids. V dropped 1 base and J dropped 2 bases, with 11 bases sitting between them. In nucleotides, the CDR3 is TGTGCCAGCAGCTTAGGCCTAGCGCGCAACACCGGGGAGCTGTTTTTT. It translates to CASSLGLARNTGELFF.

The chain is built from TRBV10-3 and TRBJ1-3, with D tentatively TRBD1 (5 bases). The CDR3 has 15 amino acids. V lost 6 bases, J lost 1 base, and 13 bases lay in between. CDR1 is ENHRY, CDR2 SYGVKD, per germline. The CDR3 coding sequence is TGTGCCATCAGGGGACTGCTCCCATCTGGAAACACCATATATTTT. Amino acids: CAIRGLLPSGNTIYF.

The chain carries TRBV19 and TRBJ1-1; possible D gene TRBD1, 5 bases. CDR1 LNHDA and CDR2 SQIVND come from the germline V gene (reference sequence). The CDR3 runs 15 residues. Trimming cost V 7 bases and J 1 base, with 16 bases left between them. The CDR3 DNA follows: TGTGCCAGTACCCATGGGGCCAGGTGGAACACTGAAGCTTTCTTT. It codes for CASTHGARWNTEAFF.

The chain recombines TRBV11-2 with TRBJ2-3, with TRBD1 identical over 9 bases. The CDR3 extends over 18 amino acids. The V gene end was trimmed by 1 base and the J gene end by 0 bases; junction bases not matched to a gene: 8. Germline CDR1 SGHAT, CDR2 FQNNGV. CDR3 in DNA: TGTGCCAGCAGCTTAGGTCTTTTAGGGACAGGGAGCACAGATACGCAGTATTTT. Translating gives CASSLGLLGTGSTDTQYF. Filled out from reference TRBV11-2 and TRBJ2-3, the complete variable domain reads EAGVAQSPRYKIIEKRQSVAFWCNPISGHATLYWYQQILGQGPKLLIQFQNNGVVDDSQLPKDRFSAERLKGVDSTLKIQPAKLEDSAVYLCASSLGLLGTGSTDTQYFGPGTRLTVL.

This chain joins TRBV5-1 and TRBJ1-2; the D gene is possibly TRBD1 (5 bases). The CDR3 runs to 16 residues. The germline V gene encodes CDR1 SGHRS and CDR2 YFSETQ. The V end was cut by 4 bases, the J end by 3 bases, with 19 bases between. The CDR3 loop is CASSGSGAVVHYGYTF. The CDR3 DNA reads TGCGCCAGCAGCGGCTCCGGGGCCGTCGTACACTATGGCTACACCTTC.

The CDR3 DNA reads TGTGCCAGCGGCTATTCTGGGGCCAACGTCCTGACTTTC. It encodes CASGYSGANVLTF. This sequence joins TRBV9 and TRBJ2-6, with D uncertain. Trimming shortened V by 7 bases and J by 1 base, and 6 bases separated the two germline ends. This CDR3 contains 13 residues. In germline, CDR1 is SGDLS, CDR2 YYNGEE.

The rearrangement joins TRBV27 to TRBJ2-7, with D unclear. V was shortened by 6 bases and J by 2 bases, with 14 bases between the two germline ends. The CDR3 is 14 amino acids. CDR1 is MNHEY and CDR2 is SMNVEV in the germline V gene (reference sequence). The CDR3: CASRPNLIPYEQYF. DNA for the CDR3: TGTGCCAGCAGGCCTAACTTGATTCCCTACGAGCAGTACTTC.

Here the CDR3 reads CASRTTGTRNEKLFF. In DNA form, the CDR3 reads TGCGCCAGCAGGACGACCGGGACACGCAATGAAAAACTGTTTTTT. This chain connects TRBV5-1 to TRBJ1-4, with D tentatively TRBD1 (6 bases). The CDR3 spans 15 residues. Trimming took off 5 bases at V and 5 bases at J, with 16 bases between the two ends. Germline V gives CDR1 SGHRS, CDR2 YFSETQ.

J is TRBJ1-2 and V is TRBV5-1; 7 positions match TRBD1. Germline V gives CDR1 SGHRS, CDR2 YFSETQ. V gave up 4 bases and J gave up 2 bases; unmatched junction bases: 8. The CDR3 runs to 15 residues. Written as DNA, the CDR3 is TGCGCCAGCAGCAATACGACAGGGTTAAACTATGGCTACACCTTC. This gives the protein CASSNTTGLNYGYTF.

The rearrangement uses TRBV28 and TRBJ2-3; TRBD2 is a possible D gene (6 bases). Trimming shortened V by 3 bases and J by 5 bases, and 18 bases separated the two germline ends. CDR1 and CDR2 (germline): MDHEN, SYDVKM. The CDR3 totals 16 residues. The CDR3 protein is CASSFGADPRGDTQYF. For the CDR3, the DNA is TGTGCCAGCAGTTTTGGAGCGGACCCGCGGGGAGATACGCAGTATTTT.

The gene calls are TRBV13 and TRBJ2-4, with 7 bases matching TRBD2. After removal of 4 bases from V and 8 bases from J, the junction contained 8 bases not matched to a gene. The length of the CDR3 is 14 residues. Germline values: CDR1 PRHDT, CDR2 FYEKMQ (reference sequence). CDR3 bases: TGTGCCAGCAGCTCCAAAACTACTAGCGACATTCAGTACTTC. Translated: CASSSKTTSDIQYF.

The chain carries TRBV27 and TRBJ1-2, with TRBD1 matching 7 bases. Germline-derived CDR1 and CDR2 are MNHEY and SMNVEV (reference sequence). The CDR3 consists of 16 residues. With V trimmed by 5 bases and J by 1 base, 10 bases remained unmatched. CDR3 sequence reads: CASSGIWQGDNYGYTF. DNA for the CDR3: TGTGCCAGCAGTGGCATTTGGCAGGGGGATAACTATGGCTACACCTTC.

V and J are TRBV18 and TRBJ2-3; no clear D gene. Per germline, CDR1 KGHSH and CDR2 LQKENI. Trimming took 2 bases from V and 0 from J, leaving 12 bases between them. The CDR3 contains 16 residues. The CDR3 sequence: CASSPNRPSSTDTQYF. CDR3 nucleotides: TGTGCCAGCTCACCAAACAGACCATCTAGCACAGATACGCAGTATTTT.

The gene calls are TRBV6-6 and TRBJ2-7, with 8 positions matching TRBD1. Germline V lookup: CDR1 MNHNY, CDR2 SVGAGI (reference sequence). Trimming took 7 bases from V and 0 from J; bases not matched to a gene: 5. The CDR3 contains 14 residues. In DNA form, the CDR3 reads TGTGCCAGCATGGACAGGGCTAGCTCCTACGAGCAGTACTTC. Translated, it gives CASMDRASSYEQYF.

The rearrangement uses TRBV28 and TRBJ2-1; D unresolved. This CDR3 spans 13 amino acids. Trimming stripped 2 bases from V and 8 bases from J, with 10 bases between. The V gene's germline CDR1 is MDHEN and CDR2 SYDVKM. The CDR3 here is CASSLPLSDEQFF. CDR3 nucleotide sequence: TGTGCCAGCAGTTTACCGCTCAGCGATGAGCAGTTCTTC.

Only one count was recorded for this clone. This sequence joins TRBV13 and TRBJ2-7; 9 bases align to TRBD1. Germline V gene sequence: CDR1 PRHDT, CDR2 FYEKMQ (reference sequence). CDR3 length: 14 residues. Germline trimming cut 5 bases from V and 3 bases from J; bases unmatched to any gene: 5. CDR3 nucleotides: TGTGCCAGCAGCGCAAGGGACAGGGTCTACGAGCAGTACTTC. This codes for CASSARDRVYEQYF.

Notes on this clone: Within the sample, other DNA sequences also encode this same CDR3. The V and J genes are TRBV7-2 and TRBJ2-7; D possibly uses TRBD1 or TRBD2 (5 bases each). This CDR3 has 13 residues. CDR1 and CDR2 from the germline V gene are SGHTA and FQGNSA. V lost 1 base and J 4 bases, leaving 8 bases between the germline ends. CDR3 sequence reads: CASSLVREYEQYF. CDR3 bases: TGTGCCAGCAGCTTAGTCAGGGAGTACGAGCAGTACTTC.

The CDR3 region has the DNA TGTGCCAGCAGTTACTGTTGTCCTAGCGCGAGCTCCTACAATGAGCAGTTCTTC. It codes for CASSYCCPSASSYNEQFF. J is TRBJ2-1 and V is TRBV6-7, with D possibly being TRBD2 (6 bases). TRBV6-7 has ORF status, its function being uncertain. The CDR3 consists of 18 residues. Trimming removed 1 base from V and 0 bases from J, with 16 bases in between.

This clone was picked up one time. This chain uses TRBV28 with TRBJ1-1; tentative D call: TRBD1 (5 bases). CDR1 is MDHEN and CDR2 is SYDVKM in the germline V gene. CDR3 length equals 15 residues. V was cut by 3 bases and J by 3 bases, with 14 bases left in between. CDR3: CASSLAGLGDTEAFF. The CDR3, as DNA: TGTGCCAGCAGTTTGGCAGGGCTGGGTGACACTGAAGCTTTCTTT.

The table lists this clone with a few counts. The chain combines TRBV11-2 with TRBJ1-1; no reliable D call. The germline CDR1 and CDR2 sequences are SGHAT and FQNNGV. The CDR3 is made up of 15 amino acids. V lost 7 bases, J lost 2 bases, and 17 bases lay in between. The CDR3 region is CASISLPPGNTEAFF. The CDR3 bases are TGTGCCAGCATCTCACTCCCGCCAGGAAACACTGAAGCTTTCTTT.

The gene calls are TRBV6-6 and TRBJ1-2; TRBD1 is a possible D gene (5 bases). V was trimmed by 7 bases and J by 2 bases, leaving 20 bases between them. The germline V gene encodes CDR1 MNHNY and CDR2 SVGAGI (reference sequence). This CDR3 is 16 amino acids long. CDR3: CASTTPPGTSNYGYTF. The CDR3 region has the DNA TGTGCCAGCACCACCCCCCCCGGGACCTCGAACTATGGCTACACCTTC.

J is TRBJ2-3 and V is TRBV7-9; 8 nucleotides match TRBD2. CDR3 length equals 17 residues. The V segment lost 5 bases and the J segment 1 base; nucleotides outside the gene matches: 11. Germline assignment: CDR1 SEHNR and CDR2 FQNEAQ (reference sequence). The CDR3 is CASSRFSSTSGTDTQYF. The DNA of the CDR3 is TGTGCCAGCAGCCGCTTTTCCTCGACTAGCGGCACAGATACGCAGTATTTT.

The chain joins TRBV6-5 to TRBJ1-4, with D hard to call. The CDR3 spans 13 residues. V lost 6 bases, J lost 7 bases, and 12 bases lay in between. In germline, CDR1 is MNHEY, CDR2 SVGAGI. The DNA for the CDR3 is TGTGCCAGCAGGTCCCAGACTGCTGAAAAACTGTTTTTT. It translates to CASRSQTAEKLFF.